This entry is about one TCR beta chain. These data are taken from a study of blood T cell repertoires in COVID-19. Study in general: T cells, B-cell-depleted T cells, or PBMCs provided the cDNA or gDNA that served as material.

The CDR3 sequence is 15 residues long. V lost 0 bases and J lost 1, with 4 bases in between. The germline V gene encodes CDR1 LGHDT and CDR2 YNNKEL (reference sequence). In the original workflow: Reference gene primer amplification in the assay estimated nucleated cell counts. Generated by immunoSEQ multiplex PCR, the TCRdb table keeps only in-frame clones and is missing some. V, J and clone size are those of that table, while D and trimming were read from the DNA. The sample records more than 200,000 clones, roughly three quarters being singletons. This receptor was taken from a woman between 35 and 50 years old with active or convalescent COVID-19. The rearrangement joins TRBV3-1 (or the pseudogene TRBV3-2) to TRBJ2-6; D not certain. The specimen was peripheral blood. CDR3 sequence (DNA): TGTGCCAGCAGCCAAGATTATTCTGGGGCCAACGTCCTGACTTTC. It is translated as CASSQDYSGANVLTF.